One and the same sample provided the 30 T cell receptor beta chains below, sequenced in a study of T-cell memory formation after mild COVID-19 (dated by TCRdb to about 2021). The receptor library was made with 5' RACE. Instrument used: Illumina NovaSeq 6000. The raw public data were reprocessed by TCRdb itself: fastp quality trimming at Q25, MiXCR clonotype calling, in-frame beta chains only. Entries that share a CDR3 protein sequence are merged under the most common genes and DNA. The sample includes 280,000 or so distinct CDR3 sequences, with about a sixth observed a single time. About 23% of the sample lies in the top ten. The sample comprised PBMCs or a T cell subset sorted from them (not recorded which). These receptors were obtained from a man aged 18-30 years who had mild COVID-19 (a few samples of this study predate the infection). The sample titles of this study are shuffled in the database, so cell type and time point are left out; the donor was told from shared clones.

V gene TRBV9 combines with J gene TRBJ2-7, with 7 bases identical to TRBD2. The CDR3 spans 14 residues. The junction had 6 bases not matched to a gene; V was cut back by 4 bases and J by 2 bases. The germline gives CDR1 SGDLS, CDR2 YYNGEE. The chain's CDR3 is CASSPSGAAYEQYF. In DNA form, the CDR3 reads TGTGCCAGCAGCCCCAGCGGGGCCGCCTACGAGCAGTACTTC.

This rearrangement joins TRBV7-2 to TRBJ2-7; D gene ambiguous. The V and J ends lost 1 base and 2 bases respectively, with 12 bases between them. The CDR3 is made up of 15 amino acids. Germline V CDR1 and CDR2: SGHTA, FQGNSA. For the CDR3, the DNA is TGTGCCAGCAGCTTAGGTCTCGGCAGTGCCTACGAGCAGTACTTC. It specifies CASSLGLGSAYEQYF.

In its sample, this clonotype was seen a few times. The genes are TRBV20-1 and TRBJ1-4, with 9 bases matching TRBD1. Trimming at V came to 5 bases and at J to 3 bases, leaving 13 bases not matched to a gene. Germline CDR1 DFQATT, CDR2 SNEGSKA (reference sequence). The CDR3 runs to 17 residues. The CDR3 protein is CSAPAGQGLKANEKLFF. CDR3 sequence (DNA): TGCAGTGCTCCGGCCGGACAGGGGTTAAAAGCTAATGAAAAACTGTTTTTT.

This clonotype showed up many times. V usage is TRBV5-1 and J usage is TRBJ2-1; TRBD1 aligns across 12 bases. In germline, CDR1 is SGHRS, CDR2 YFSETQ. V trimming: 5 bases; J trimming: 2 bases; junction bases outside the gene matches: 11. The CDR3 is 18 residues long. CDR3 in DNA: TGCGCCAGCAGGGAAGGGACAGGGGGCGCCGGGGCCTACAATGAGCAGTTCTTC. This translates into CASREGTGGAGAYNEQFF.

The chain couples TRBV12-3 or TRBV12-4 to TRBJ2-5; 9 bases line up with TRBD1. This CDR3 comprises 14 residues. V dropped 6 bases and J dropped 6; count of bases not matched to a gene: 8. CDR3 in DNA: TGTGCCAGCAGAACCCAACAGGGGGCGCAGACCCAGTACTTC. The encoded protein is CASRTQQGAQTQYF.

This clonotype occurred a few times. The CDR3: CASSLEELGTQYF. CDR3 DNA: TGTGCCAGCAGCTTAGAGGAACTGGGTACGCAGTATTTT. The chain carries TRBV7-2 and TRBJ2-3; D is ambiguous. Germline V CDR1 and CDR2: SGHTA, FQGNSA. V lost 1 base to trimming and J lost 8 bases, with 10 bases between them. The CDR3 is 13 amino acids.

This clonotype was seen only a few times. The chain recombines TRBV6-2 or TRBV6-3 with TRBJ2-7; 7 positions match TRBD1. From germline, CDR1 is MNHEY and CDR2 SVGEGT. The CDR3 is 13 residues long. V was clipped by 6 bases and J by 6 bases; unmatched bases: 8. CDR3 nucleotides: TGTGCCAGCAGCCGACAGGGAATCTTCGAGCAGTACGTC. Its protein product is CASSRQGIFEQYV.

The chain couples TRBV6-2 or TRBV6-3 to TRBJ1-5; D is unresolved. Germline V gene data show CDR1 as MNHEY and CDR2 as SVGEGT. The ends were cut back, 2 bases at V and 5 bases at J, with 13 bases in the middle. The CDR3 totals 15 residues. The CDR3 sequence is CASSYGPGRHQPQHF. DNA for the CDR3: TGTGCCAGCAGTTACGGGCCGGGAAGACATCAGCCCCAGCATTTT.

The V call is TRBV20-1, the J call TRBJ2-7, with D perhaps assigned TRBD1 or TRBD2 (5 bases each). V was clipped by 5 bases and J by 6 bases, with 17 bases between them. Germline V gene data show CDR1 as DFQATT and CDR2 as SNEGSKA (reference sequence). The CDR3 consists of 13 residues. The CDR3 loop reads CSAHPGPKAEQYV. The CDR3 region has the DNA TGCAGTGCTCACCCGGGACCTAAGGCCGAGCAGTACGTC.

This clonotype has only one observation. The chain is built from TRBV5-1 and TRBJ2-1; tentatively, D is TRBD1 (6 bases). CDR3 size: 14 residues. Germline CDR1 is SGHRS and CDR2 is YFSETQ. With 8 bases removed from V and 15 bases from J, the gap between germline ends came to 27 bases. This CDR3 is CASGTTTGRSGSFF. CDR3 nucleotides: TGCGCCAGTGGAACAACCACAGGGCGCTCGGGTTCGTTCTTC.

This sequence joins TRBV12-3 or TRBV12-4 and TRBJ2-1; D perhaps matches TRBD1 (5 bases). There are 10 residues in the CDR3. V was clipped by 8 bases and J by 7 bases, with 6 bases between them. The CDR3 loop reads CASGANEQFF. Written as DNA, the CDR3 is TGTGCCAGCGGGGCGAATGAGCAGTTCTTC.

A few counts support this clonotype. This chain links TRBV7-2 with TRBJ1-5, with D tentatively TRBD1 (6 bases). Germline loops: CDR1 SGHTA, CDR2 FQGNSA. V was cut by 2 bases and J by 5 bases, with 10 bases left in between. The CDR3 runs 14 residues. CDR3 amino acids: CASSLRSGDQPQHF. Here the CDR3 DNA reads TGTGCCAGCAGCTTACGGTCAGGGGATCAGCCCCAGCATTTT.

The chain is built from TRBV6-2 or TRBV6-3 and TRBJ2-5; 10 positions match TRBD2. Germline V CDR1 and CDR2: MNHEY, SVGEGT. With 7 bases clipped from V and 1 base from J, the junction kept 12 bases outside the gene matches. CDR3 length: 17 residues. The CDR3 is CASTLGWRTSGQETQYF. The CDR3 DNA reads TGTGCCAGCACCCTCGGGTGGCGGACTAGCGGCCAAGAGACCCAGTACTTC.

The J gene is TRBJ2-3, the V gene TRBV3-1; TRBD2 agrees at 7 bases. The germline V gene encodes CDR1 LGHDT and CDR2 YNNKEL (reference sequence). V gave up 1 base and J gave up 4 bases; unmatched junction bases: 2. CDR3 length: 14 residues. CDR3 loop: CASSQVGGADTQYF. The DNA for the CDR3 is TGTGCCAGCAGCCAAGTGGGGGGGGCAGATACGCAGTATTTT.

This chain connects TRBV12-3 or TRBV12-4 to TRBJ1-5; D is uncertain. V was clipped by 7 bases and J by 6 bases, with 13 bases between them. CDR3 length: 13 amino acids. This CDR3 is CASTQESGQPQHF. The CDR3 DNA follows: TGTGCCAGCACCCAGGAGAGCGGTCAGCCCCAGCATTTT.

CDR3 in amino acids: CASSTPAGDSNEQFF. CDR3 nucleotides: TGTGCCAGCAGCACCCCGGCGGGGGACAGCAATGAGCAGTTCTTC. The V call is TRBV11-2, the J call TRBJ2-1, with D possibly called TRBD1 or TRBD2 (7 bases each). CDR3 length equals 15 residues. Trimming took off 5 bases at V and 6 bases at J, with 17 bases between the two ends. Looked up from germline, CDR1 is SGHAT and CDR2 is FQNNGV.

This clonotype was observed a handful of times. The genes are TRBV4-1 and TRBJ1-2; 9 bases are shared with TRBD1. J was trimmed by 4 bases and V by 2 bases; bases with no gene match: 5. This CDR3 has 15 amino acids. Germline V lookup: CDR1 MGHRA, CDR2 YSYEKL. The CDR3 DNA reads as TGCGCCAGCAGCCAACCGGGACAGGGTGTCTATGGCTACACCTTC. Protein: CASSQPGQGVYGYTF.

DNA of the CDR3: TGTGCCAGCAGCTTAGTGGGTAGCGGGGGTGCAACCCAGTACTTC. Amino acid sequence: CASSLVGSGGATQYF. The chain couples TRBV7-2 to TRBJ2-5; 9 bases fit TRBD2. V was clipped by 1 base and J by 8 bases; unmatched bases: 8. Germline CDR1 is SGHTA and CDR2 is FQGNSA. The CDR3 is 15 residues long.

The rearrangement uses TRBV9 and TRBJ2-3; TRBD2 matches at 13 bases. Germline values: CDR1 SGDLS, CDR2 YYNGEE. The CDR3 is made up of 17 amino acids. The V segment lost 3 bases and the J segment 3 bases; nucleotides outside the gene matches: 7. The CDR3 loop reads CASSAGLAGARTDTQYF. CDR3 sequence (DNA): TGTGCCAGCAGCGCAGGACTAGCGGGGGCCCGAACAGATACGCAGTATTTT.

This sequence joins TRBV4-3 and TRBJ2-3; a weak D match, TRBD1 (6 bases). The CDR3 sequence is 16 residues long. Germline assignment: CDR1 LGHNA and CDR2 YSLEER. V was cut by 0 bases and J by 1 base, with 11 bases left in between. The CDR3 loop reads CASSQDLWGRTDTQYF. As DNA, the CDR3 is TGCGCCAGCAGCCAAGATCTTTGGGGGCGCACAGATACGCAGTATTTT.

As DNA, the CDR3 is TGTGCCAGCAGCTTATTGCTCCGCGGGGGGGCCGTTTCTGGGGCCAACGTCCTGACTTTC. This encodes CASSLLLRGGAVSGANVLTF. V usage is TRBV7-3 and J usage is TRBJ2-6; 9 bases match TRBD2. Germline values: CDR1 SGHTA, CDR2 FQGTGA. Unmatched junction bases numbered 12, after V lost 2 bases and J lost 1 base. CDR3 length: 20 amino acids.

This rearrangement joins TRBV5-1 to TRBJ2-3; TRBD1 might be the D (5 bases). The V end was cut by 0 bases, the J end by 7 bases, with 15 bases between. The CDR3 contains 15 residues. Germline CDR1 and CDR2: SGHRS and YFSETQ. The CDR3 spells CASSLAPQVQNTQYF. CDR3 bases: TGCGCCAGCAGCTTGGCCCCACAGGTACAGAATACGCAGTATTTT.

The J gene is TRBJ1-1, the V gene TRBV7-9; unclear D gene. The V gene's germline CDR1 is SEHNR and CDR2 FQNEAQ (reference sequence). The V and J ends lost 1 base and 3 bases respectively, with 15 bases between them. The CDR3 totals 16 residues. The CDR3 sequence: CASSLGWRGDYTEAFF. CDR3 DNA sequence: TGTGCCAGCAGCTTAGGATGGAGAGGTGACTACACTGAAGCTTTCTTT.

The chain has TRBV6-1 and TRBJ2-3; the D is unclear. Germline V CDR1 and CDR2: MNHNS, SASEGT. V was trimmed by 3 bases and J by 0 bases, leaving 4 bases between them. The CDR3 is 13 amino acids. CDR3 nucleotide sequence: TGTGCCAGCAGTGACTACAGCACAGATACGCAGTATTTT. This translates into CASSDYSTDTQYF.

This clonotype was counted a few times. The V gene is TRBV7-9, the J gene TRBJ1-2; no clear D gene. The germline V and J ends were trimmed by 5 bases and 2 bases, with 3 bases remaining between them. Germline values: CDR1 SEHNR, CDR2 FQNEAQ (reference sequence). This CDR3 is 11 amino acids long. CDR3: CASSINYGYTF. The CDR3 DNA follows: TGTGCCAGCAGCATCAACTATGGCTACACCTTC. Using reference TRBV7-9 and TRBJ1-2 for the parts outside the CDR3, the full variable domain is DTGVSQNPRHKITKRGQNVTFRCDPISEHNRLYWYRQTLGQGPEFLTYFQNEAQLEKSRLLSDRFSAERPKGSFSTLEIQRTEQGDSAMYLCASSINYGYTFGSGTRLTVV.

This clonotype was recorded many times. The chain links TRBV7-3 to TRBJ1-1; weak D call: TRBD1 (6 bases). The CDR3 totals 13 residues. The germline V and J ends were trimmed by 5 bases and 2 bases, with 9 bases remaining between them. CDR1 is SGHTA, CDR2 FQGTGA, per germline. CDR3 DNA: TGTGCCAGCAGCACACAGGGAAACACTGAAGCTTTCTTT. Translated, it gives CASSTQGNTEAFF.

This clonotype was observed a handful of times. This chain joins TRBV10-3 and TRBJ2-5; perhaps TRBD1 as D (6 bases). Trimming cost V 0 bases and J 3 bases, with 17 bases left between them. This CDR3 has 17 amino acids. Germline V gene sequence: CDR1 ENHRY, CDR2 SYGVKD. CDR3 loop: CAISESSPTGLKETQYF. DNA of the CDR3: TGTGCCATCAGTGAGTCGTCCCCTACAGGGTTGAAAGAGACCCAGTACTTC.

The chain uses TRBV18 and TRBJ1-2; D is ambiguous. In germline, CDR1 is KGHSH, CDR2 LQKENI. This CDR3 has 16 amino acids. V was cut by 3 bases and J by 1 base, with 15 bases left in between. CDR3 sequence reads: CASSPAVLGINYGYTF. The CDR3 DNA sequence: TGTGCCAGCTCACCTGCGGTGCTGGGGATTAACTATGGCTACACCTTC.

This clonotype was picked up a small number of times. This chain connects TRBV6-2 or TRBV6-3 to TRBJ2-7; TRBD1 aligns across 8 bases. The V and J ends lost 5 bases and 3 bases, in that order; junction bases with no gene match: 6. The CDR3 contains 14 residues. CDR1 MNHEY and CDR2 SVGEGT come from the germline V gene. This CDR3 reads CASSLRTGFYEQYV. The CDR3 DNA reads TGTGCCAGCAGTCTGCGGACAGGGTTCTACGAGCAGTACGTC.

This clonotype appeared many times. The chain carries TRBV3-2 and TRBJ2-7; TRBD1 was called by the table and not checked on the DNA. TRBV3-2 is a pseudogene segment. CDR3 length: 14 residues. The chain's CDR3 is CASSHRTENYEQYF. The CDR3 DNA is TGTGCCAGCAGCCATAGGACAGAAAATTACGAGCAGTACTTC.